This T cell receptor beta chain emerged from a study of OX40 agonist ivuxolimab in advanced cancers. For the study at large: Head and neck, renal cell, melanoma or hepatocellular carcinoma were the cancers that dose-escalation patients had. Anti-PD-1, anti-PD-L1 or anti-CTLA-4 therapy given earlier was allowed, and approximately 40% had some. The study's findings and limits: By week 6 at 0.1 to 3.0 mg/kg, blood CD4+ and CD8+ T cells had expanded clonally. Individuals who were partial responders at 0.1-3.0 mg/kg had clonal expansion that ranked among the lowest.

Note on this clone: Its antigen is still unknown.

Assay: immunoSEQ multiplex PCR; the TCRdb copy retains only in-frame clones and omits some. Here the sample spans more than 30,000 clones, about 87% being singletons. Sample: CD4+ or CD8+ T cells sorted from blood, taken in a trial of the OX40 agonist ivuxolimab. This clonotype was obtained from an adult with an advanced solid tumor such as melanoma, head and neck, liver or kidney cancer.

In nucleotides, the CDR3 is TGTGCCTCCCCCTCTCTCCGAAACCAAGAGACCCAGTACTTC. It translates to CASPSLRNQETQYF. V usage is TRBV30 and J usage is TRBJ2-5; D gene ambiguous. CDR1 is GTSNPN and CDR2 is SVGIG in the germline V gene (reference sequence). V shed 7 bases and J shed 0 bases, with 15 bases lying between them. The CDR3 contains 14 residues. Full variable domain (outside the CDR3, taken from reference TRBV30 and TRBJ2-5): SQTIHQWPATLVQPVGSPLSLECTVEGTSNPNLYWYRQAAGRGLQLLFYSVGIGQISSEVPQNLSASRPQDRQFILSSKKLLLSDSGFYLCASPSLRNQETQYFGPGTRLLVL.